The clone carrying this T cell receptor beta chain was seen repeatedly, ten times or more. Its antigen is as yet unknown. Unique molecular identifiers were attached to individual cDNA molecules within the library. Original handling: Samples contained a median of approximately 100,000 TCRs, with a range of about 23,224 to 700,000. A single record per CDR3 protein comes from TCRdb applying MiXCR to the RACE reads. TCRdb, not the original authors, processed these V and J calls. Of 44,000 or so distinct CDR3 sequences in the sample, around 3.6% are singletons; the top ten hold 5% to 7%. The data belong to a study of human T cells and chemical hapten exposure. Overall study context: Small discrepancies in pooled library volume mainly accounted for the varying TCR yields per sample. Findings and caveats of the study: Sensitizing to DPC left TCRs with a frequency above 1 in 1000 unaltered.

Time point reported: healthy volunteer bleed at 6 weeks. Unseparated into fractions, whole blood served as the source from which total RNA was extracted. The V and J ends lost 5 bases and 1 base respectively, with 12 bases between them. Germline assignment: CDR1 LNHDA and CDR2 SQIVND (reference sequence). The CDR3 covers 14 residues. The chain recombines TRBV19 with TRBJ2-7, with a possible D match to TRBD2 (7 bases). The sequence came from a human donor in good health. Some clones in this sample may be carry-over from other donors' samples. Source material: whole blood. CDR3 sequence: CASSGGALSYEQYF. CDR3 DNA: TGTGCCAGTAGTGGGGGGGCCCTGTCCTACGAGCAGTACTTC. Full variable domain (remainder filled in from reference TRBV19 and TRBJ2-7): DGGITQSPKYLFRKEGQNVTLSCEQNLNHDAMYWYRQDPGQGLRLIYYSQIVNDFQKGDIAEGYSVSREKKESFPLTVTSAQKNPTAFYLCASSGGALSYEQYFGPGTRLTVT.